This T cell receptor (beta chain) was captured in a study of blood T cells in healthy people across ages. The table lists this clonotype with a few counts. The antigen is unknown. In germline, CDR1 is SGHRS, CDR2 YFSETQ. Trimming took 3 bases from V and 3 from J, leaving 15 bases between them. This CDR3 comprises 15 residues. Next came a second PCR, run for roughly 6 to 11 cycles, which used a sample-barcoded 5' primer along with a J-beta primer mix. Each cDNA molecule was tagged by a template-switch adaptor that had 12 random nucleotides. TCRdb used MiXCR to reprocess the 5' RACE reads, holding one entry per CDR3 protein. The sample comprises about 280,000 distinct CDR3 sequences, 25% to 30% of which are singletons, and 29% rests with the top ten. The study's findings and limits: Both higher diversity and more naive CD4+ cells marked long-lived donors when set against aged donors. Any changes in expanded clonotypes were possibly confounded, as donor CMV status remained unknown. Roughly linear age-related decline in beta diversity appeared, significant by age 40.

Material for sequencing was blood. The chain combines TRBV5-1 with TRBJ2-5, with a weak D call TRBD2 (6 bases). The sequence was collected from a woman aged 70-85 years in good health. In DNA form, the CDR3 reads TGCGCCAGCAGCTCGCTAGGGACTGGAGAAGAGACCCAGTACTTC. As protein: CASSSLGTGEETQYF.